The clone carrying this T cell receptor beta chain occurred once. As yet, its antigen is unknown. Sequencing was preceded by expansion of antigen-specific CD4+ T cells with viral peptide pools in the ViraFEST assay. Subsequent to a culture period of around 10 days, CD4+ T cells were isolated. Each vaccine recipient was nucleocapsid antibody negative and had no prior SARS-CoV-2 infection. In the cultures, half the medium was exchanged for IL-2 medium on days 3 and 7. This record belongs to a study of vaccination effects on CD4 cells after COVID-19. Study-wide points: The study enrolled few convalescent patients and sampled no early post-infection timepoints.

Germline CDR1 reads LNHDA; CDR2 reads SQIVND (reference sequence). With 5 bases clipped from V and 3 bases from J, the junction kept 5 bases outside the gene matches. The CDR3 is made up of 15 amino acids. TCRdb keeps only in-frame clones here, not all; method: immunoSEQ multiplex PCR. The sample includes around 25,000 clones, approximately 70% of them seen just once. The TCR was taken from a human donor who received a COVID-19 vaccine. The sample in question was CD4+ T cells from PBMCs cultured with SARS-CoV-2 spike peptides, obtained before COVID-19 vaccination. V gene TRBV19 combines with J gene TRBJ2-3, with 10 bases matching TRBD2. The CDR3 sequence: CASSPAGGRTDTQYF. In DNA, the CDR3 is TGTGCCAGTAGTCCAGCGGGGGGGCGAACAGATACGCAGTATTTT.